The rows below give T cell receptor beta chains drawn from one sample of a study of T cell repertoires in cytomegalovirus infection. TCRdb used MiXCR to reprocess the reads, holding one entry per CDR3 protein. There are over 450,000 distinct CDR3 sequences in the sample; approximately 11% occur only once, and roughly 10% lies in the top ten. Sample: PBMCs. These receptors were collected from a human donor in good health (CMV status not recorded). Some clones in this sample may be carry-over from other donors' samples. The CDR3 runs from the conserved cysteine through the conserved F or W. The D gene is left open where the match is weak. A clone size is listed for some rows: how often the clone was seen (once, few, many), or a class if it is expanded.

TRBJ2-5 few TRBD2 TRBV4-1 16 TGCGCCAGCAGCCAATCCTCGGGACTAGCGGAAGAGACCCAGTACTTC CASSQSSGLAEETQYF
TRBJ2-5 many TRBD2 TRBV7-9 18 TGTGCCAGCAGCTTCGGGGTAGAGCGGGAGTATGGGCAAGAGACCCAGTACTTC CASSFGVEREYGQETQYF
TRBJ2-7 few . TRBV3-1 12 TGTGCCAGCAGCCAAGTCCGCCACGAGCAGTACTTC CASSQVRHEQYF
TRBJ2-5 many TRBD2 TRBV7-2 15 TGTGCCAGCAGTCAAAGCGGGAGAGTTAGAGAGACCCAGTACTTC CASSQSGRVRETQYF
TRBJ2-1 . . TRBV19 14 TGTGCCAGTAGTAGGGGTTTCACTCGGGGTGAGCAGTTCTTC CASSRGFTRGEQFF
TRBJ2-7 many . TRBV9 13 TGTGCCAGCAGCGTAGATCAGTCCTACGAGCAGTACTTC CASSVDQSYEQYF
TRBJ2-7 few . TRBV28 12 TGTGCCAGCAGTTTTGACTGGCGGAGGCAGTACTTC CASSFDWRRQYF
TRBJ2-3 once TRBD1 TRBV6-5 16 TGTGCCAGCAGTTACTCTCCGGGACAGAACACAGATACGCGGTATTTT CASSYSPGQNTDTRYF
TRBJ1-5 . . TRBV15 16 TGTGCCACCAGCAGAGATGGGGCTGGCGGCAATCAGCCCCAGCATTTT CATSRDGAGGNQPQHF
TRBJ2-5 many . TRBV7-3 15 TGTGCCAGCAGCGCTTCAGGGCTATTTCGGGAGACCCAGTACTTC CASSASGLFRETQYF
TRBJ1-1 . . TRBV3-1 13 TGTGCCAGCGGGGGGTACGTAGACACTGAAGCTTTCTTT CASGGYVDTEAFF
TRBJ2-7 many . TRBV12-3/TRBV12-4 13 TGTGCCAGCAGTTTATCGGGGTCCCACGAGCAGTACTTC CASSLSGSHEQYF
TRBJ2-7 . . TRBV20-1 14 TGCAGTGCGAACATCAGGGGAAAAGCCTACGAGCAGTACTTC CSANIRGKAYEQYF
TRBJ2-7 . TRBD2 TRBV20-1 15 TGCAGTGCTACCCCTCTAGCGGGAGTTTTCTACGAGCAGTACTTC CSATPLAGVFYEQYF
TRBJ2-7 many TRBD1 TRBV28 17 TGTGCCAGCAGTGCGGGTGGACAGGGGGCGAACTACGGCGAGCAGTACTTC CASSAGGQGANYGEQYF
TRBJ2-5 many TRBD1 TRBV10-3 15 TGTGCCATCAGTGAGACAGGGGCGAGAAAGGAGACCCAGTACTTC CAISETGARKETQYF
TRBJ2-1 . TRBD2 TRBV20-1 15 TGCAGTGCCCCGAGGACTAGCGGGGGGTACAATGAGCAGTTCTTC CSAPRTSGGYNEQFF
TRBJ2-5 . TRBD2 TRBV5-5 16 TGTGCCAGCAGCTCCGTAGCGGGGTCATACCAAGAGACCCAGTACTTC CASSSVAGSYQETQYF
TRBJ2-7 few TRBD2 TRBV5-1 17 TGCGCCAGCAGCTTGGAAGACCTAGCGGGCTCCGCCTACGAGCAGTACTTC CASSLEDLAGSAYEQYF
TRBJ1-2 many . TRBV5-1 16 TGCGCCAGCAGCTTGGCTCTCGGGGGCCTGAACTATGGCTACACCTTC CASSLALGGLNYGYTF
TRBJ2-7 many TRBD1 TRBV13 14 TGTGCCAGCAGCCTCCGGACAGGGCTCTACGAGCAGTACTTC CASSLRTGLYEQYF
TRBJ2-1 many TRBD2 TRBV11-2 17 TGTGCCAGCAGCGATCTAGCGGGGGGGAGCTCCTACAATGAGCAGTTCTTC CASSDLAGGSSYNEQFF
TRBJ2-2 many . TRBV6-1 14 TGTGCCAGCAGGAGCGACTTTAACACCGGGGAGCTGTTTTTT CASRSDFNTGELFF
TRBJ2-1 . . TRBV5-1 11 TGCGCCAACAGCTTGAGGGAAGAGCAGTTCTTC CANSLREEQFF
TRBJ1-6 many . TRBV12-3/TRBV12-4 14 TGTGCCAGCAGTCCCCGGGGCAGGCTTTCACCCCTCCACTTT CASSPRGRLSPLHF
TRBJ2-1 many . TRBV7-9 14 TGTGCCAGCTTACCCCCAGGGGTAATCAGTGAGCAGTTCTTC CASLPPGVISEQFF
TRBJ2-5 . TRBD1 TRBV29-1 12 TGCAGCGCGCGCAGGGGGCCGGAGACCCAGTACTTC CSARRGPETQYF
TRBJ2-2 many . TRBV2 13 TGTGCCAGCAGAGAACAGGGTGCCGGGGAGCTGTTTTTT CASREQGAGELFF
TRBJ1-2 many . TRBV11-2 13 TGTGCCAGCAGCCCCTCGCGGAACTATGGCTACACCTTC CASSPSRNYGYTF
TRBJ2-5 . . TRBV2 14 TGTGCCAGCAGCTACAGACATAGGGGAGAGGCCCAGTACTTC CASSYRHRGEAQYF
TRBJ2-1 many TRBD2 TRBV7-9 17 TGTGCCAGCAGCCCCCGTGGTATTAGCGGGAGGGCGGATGAGCAGTTCTTC CASSPRGISGRADEQFF
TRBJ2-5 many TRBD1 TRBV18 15 TGTGCCAGCTCACCAACCGTGACAGGGAAAGAGACCCAGTACTTC CASSPTVTGKETQYF
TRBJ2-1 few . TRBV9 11 TGTGCCAGCAGCGTAGACAGGGAGCAGTTCTTC CASSVDREQFF
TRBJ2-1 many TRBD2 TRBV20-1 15 TGCAGTGCTAGAGGCAATGGCGGGAGATACAATGAGCAGTTCTTC CSARGNGGRYNEQFF
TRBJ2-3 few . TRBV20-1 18 TGCAGTGCTAGAGTCGCCTTGGGGGGTTTTAGGGGTGGAGATACGCAGTATTTT CSARVALGGFRGGDTQYF
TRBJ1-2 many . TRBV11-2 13 TGTGCCAGCAGCTTAGGGGCATCAGATGGCTACACCTTC CASSLGASDGYTF
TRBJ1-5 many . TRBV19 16 TGTGCCAGTAGTAGCCACCCTGGACAGAACAATCAGCCCCAGCATTTT CASSSHPGQNNQPQHF
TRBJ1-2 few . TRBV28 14 TGTGCCAGCAGTCCGCCAGAAGGGTGGGAGGGCTACACCTTC CASSPPEGWEGYTF
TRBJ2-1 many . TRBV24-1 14 TGTGCCACCAGTGGTTCTAGCAGCTACAATGAGCAGTTCTTC CATSGSSSYNEQFF
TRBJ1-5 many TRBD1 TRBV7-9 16 TGTGCCAGCAGCTTAGGAGGGGACAGTCCAGTCCCGCCCCAGCATTTT CASSLGGDSPVPPQHF
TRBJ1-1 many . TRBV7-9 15 TGTGCCAGCAGCGGAAGCAGGGGTGGCAGCACTGAAGCTTTCTTT CASSGSRGGSTEAFF
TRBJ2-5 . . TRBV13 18 TGTGCCAGCAGCCCTCGTGTAAAGATCGGCCCGTACCAAGAGACCCAGTACTTC CASSPRVKIGPYQETQYF
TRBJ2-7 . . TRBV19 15 TGTGCCAGTAGTGGAGGGACGGTTAGCTCCTACGAGCAGTACTTC CASSGGTVSSYEQYF
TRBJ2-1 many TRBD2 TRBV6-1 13 TGTGCCAGCAAGGAAGCGGGAGGCAATGAGCAGTTCTTC CASKEAGGNEQFF
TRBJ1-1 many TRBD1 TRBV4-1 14 TGCGCCAGCAGCCCACAGGGGGCTCGAACTGAAGCTTTCTTT CASSPQGARTEAFF
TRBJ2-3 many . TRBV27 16 TGTGCCAGCAGTTTATCGAGGACAACTAGCACAGATACGCAGTATTTT CASSLSRTTSTDTQYF
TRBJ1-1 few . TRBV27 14 TGTGCCAGCAGCTTGCCGGGACAACAGACTGAAGCTTTCTTT CASSLPGQQTEAFF
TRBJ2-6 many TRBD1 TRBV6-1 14 TGTGCCAGCAGGGACAGGCAAGGGGCCAACGTCCTGACTTTC CASRDRQGANVLTF
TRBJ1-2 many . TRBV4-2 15 TGTGCCAGCAGCCCTGAACAGGAGGAGAACTATGGCTACACCTTC CASSPEQEENYGYTF
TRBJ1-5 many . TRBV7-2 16 TGTGCCAGCAGCTTAGAGAGTAGTCGGAGCAATCAGCCCCAGCATTTT CASSLESSRSNQPQHF
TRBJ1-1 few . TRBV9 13 TGTGCCAGCAAATTGGCAGAGAACACTGAAGCTTTCTTT CASKLAENTEAFF
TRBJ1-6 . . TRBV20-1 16 TGCAGTGCTAGACCCCCGGGGAGCTCCTATAATTCACCCCTCCACTTT CSARPPGSSYNSPLHF
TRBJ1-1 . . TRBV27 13 TGTGCCAGCGGCCACGGGGGGGGCACTGAAGCTTTCTTT CASGHGGGTEAFF
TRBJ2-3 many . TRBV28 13 TGTGCCAGCAGTTACTCCGTTGCAGATACGCAGTATTTT CASSYSVADTQYF